Listed below are T cell receptor beta chains from one sample, sequenced in a study of blood T cell repertoires in COVID-19. Clones were read by immunoSEQ multiplex PCR, and TCRdb kept only the in-frame ones, dropping some. The sample has about 80,000 clones, roughly 89% seen once; the top ten hold 4.3%. Sequencing was performed on peripheral blood. The receptors originated from a woman aged 80 or over with active or convalescent COVID-19. The CDR3 runs from the conserved cysteine through the conserved F or W. The order of the fields is V gene, D gene, J gene, clone size, CDR3 protein, CDR3 DNA. A D gene is named only where the DNA matches it firmly. Part of the rows lack a size; the others show once, few, many or a class for expanded clones.

TRBV10-3	TRBD2	TRBJ2-3	.	CAIKTSGSTQYF	TGTGCCATCAAGACTAGCGGGAGTACGCAGTATTTT
TRBV11-2	TRBD2	TRBJ2-1	.	CASRQNRASGSQYNEQFF	TGTGCCAGCAGACAGAACCGGGCTAGCGGGAGTCAATACAATGAGCAGTTCTTC
TRBV10-1	TRBD2	TRBJ2-1	.	CASRSEGTSGSSYNEQFF	TGCGCCAGCAGATCGGAGGGGACTAGCGGGAGCTCCTACAATGAGCAGTTCTTC
TRBV28	.	TRBJ1-4	.	CATKQINGGKLFF	TGTGCCACCAAACAGATAAATGGAGGGAAACTGTTTTTT
TRBV5-1	TRBD2	TRBJ2-3	.	CASSSGLAGGTDTQYF	TGCGCCAGCAGCTCGGGACTAGCGGGGGGCACAGATACGCAGTATTTT
TRBV16	TRBD1	TRBJ1-3	.	CASSHRTGGTGNTIYF	TGTGCCAGCAGCCATCGGACAGGGGGCACTGGAAACACCATATATTTT
TRBV5-1	.	TRBJ2-2	.	CASSLGRVSTGELFF	TGCGCCAGCAGCTTGGGTCGGGTGAGTACCGGGGAGCTGTTTTTT
TRBV18	TRBD1	TRBJ1-6	.	CASSPDRANSPLHF	TGTGCCAGCTCACCTGACAGGGCAAATTCACCCCTCCACTTT
TRBV2	TRBD2	TRBJ2-7	.	CASSVSGRAGYEQYF	TGTGCCAGCAGTGTTAGCGGGAGGGCGGGGTACGAGCAGTACTTC
TRBV9	TRBD1	TRBJ1-4	once	CASSVDQQGGEKLFF	TGTGCCAGCAGCGTAGATCAACAGGGGGGTGAAAAACTGTTTTTT
TRBV10-3	.	TRBJ2-2	.	CAIRAGESHTGELFF	TGTGCCATCAGGGCAGGGGAATCTCACACCGGGGAGCTGTTTTTT
TRBV20-1	.	TRBJ2-1	.	CSASRGYNEQFF	TGCAGTGCTAGTCGAGGTTACAATGAGCAGTTCTTC
TRBV28	.	TRBJ1-1	.	CASSRLGTPGGANTEAFF	TGTGCCAGCAGTCGACTCGGGACTCCTGGAGGGGCGAACACTGAAGCTTTCTTT